This TCR beta chain was documented in a study of blood T cells in healthy people across ages. A second PCR of 7 to 11 cycles used a sample-barcoded 5' primer and a J-beta primer mix. TCRdb used MiXCR to reprocess the 5' RACE reads, holding one entry per CDR3 protein. This sample carries some 1,500,000 distinct CDR3 sequences, around 40% of them seen once, and the ten largest clones take over 3.5%. The CDR3 runs 13 residues. CDR1 is SGHRS, CDR2 YFSETQ, per germline. For this clonotype: An end of the junction differs from the germline gene, which may be a read error.

The sequenced sample was blood. The chain links TRBV5-1 to TRBJ1-1, with D unresolved. This clonotype originated in a young woman in good health. As DNA, the CDR3 is TGCGCCAGCGGCTTGGGCCCCTCTACTGGGGCTTTCTTT. It encodes CASGLGPSTGAFF.